Listed below are T cell receptor beta chains from one sample, sequenced in a study of T cell responses to AZD1222 COVID-19 vaccine. Data came from immunoSEQ multiplex PCR; TCRdb stores just in-frame clones and leaves some out. This sample has about 120,000 clones, with 65% to 90% found just once. The source was peripheral blood, collected on day 0 of AZD1222 vaccination. Source of these receptors: an adult in good health. Both conserved end residues are part of each CDR3. The D gene is left open where the match is weak. The listing skips clone size in some rows; elsewhere it reads once, few, many or a size class.

CDR3 DNA: TGTGCCAGCAGCTTAGGGGGGGCCAGATCTCCGGCCTGGGCGACCCAGTACTTC
CDR3 protein: CASSLGGARSPAWATQYF
V gene: TRBV7-9
D gene: .
clone size: .
J gene: TRBJ2-5

CDR3 DNA: TGTGCCAGCATGTGGGGAGGGGGGCCCCTCACAGATACGCAGTATTTT
CDR3 protein: CASMWGGGPLTDTQYF
V gene: TRBV2
D gene: .
clone size: .
J gene: TRBJ2-3

CDR3 DNA: TGCGCCAGCAGCCATTTTGGGACTTCCTATCCCCCAGATACGCAGTATTTT
CDR3 protein: CASSHFGTSYPPDTQYF
V gene: TRBV4-3
D gene: .
clone size: .
J gene: TRBJ2-3

CDR3 DNA: TGTGCCAGCAGCTGGGGGACGTATAGCAATCAGCCCCAGCATTTT
CDR3 protein: CASSWGTYSNQPQHF
V gene: TRBV5-8
D gene: .
clone size: .
J gene: TRBJ1-5

CDR3 DNA: TGTGCCAGCAGTTCGACTGTCAACACCGGGGAGCTGTTTTTT
CDR3 protein: CASSSTVNTGELFF
V gene: TRBV6-4
D gene: .
clone size: few
J gene: TRBJ2-2

CDR3 DNA: TGTGCCAGCAGCTTCAGGGACAGTAACACCGGGGAGCTGTTTTTT
CDR3 protein: CASSFRDSNTGELFF
V gene: TRBV7-9
D gene: TRBD1
clone size: once
J gene: TRBJ2-2

CDR3 DNA: TGTGCCAGCAGCCCTGGTCGGGGGGGCCACTCCTACGAGCAGTACTTC
CDR3 protein: CASSPGRGGHSYEQYF
V gene: TRBV7-2
D gene: TRBD2
clone size: .
J gene: TRBJ2-7

CDR3 DNA: TGTGCCTGGACCAGAGACGCAGGGCCTAATTCACCCCTCCACTTT
CDR3 protein: CAWTRDAGPNSPLHF
V gene: TRBV30
D gene: .
clone size: few
J gene: TRBJ1-6

CDR3 DNA: TGTGCCAGCAACCTTGGACAGGGAGGGACTAGCAATCAGCCCCAGCATTTT
CDR3 protein: CASNLGQGGTSNQPQHF
V gene: TRBV28
D gene: TRBD1
clone size: .
J gene: TRBJ1-5

CDR3 DNA: TGTGCCAGCAGCTTAAGTTCGGCGGCTAGCAATCAGCCCCAGCATTTT
CDR3 protein: CASSLSSAASNQPQHF
V gene: TRBV7-2
D gene: .
clone size: .
J gene: TRBJ1-5

CDR3 DNA: TGCGCCAGCAGCTTGGGACTAGCGGGGGGGAATGAGCAGTTCTTC
CDR3 protein: CASSLGLAGGNEQFF
V gene: TRBV5-1
D gene: TRBD2
clone size: .
J gene: TRBJ2-1

CDR3 DNA: TGTGCCAGCCGCCCCTTGAGACAGGGTAGCGGCACTGAAGCTTTCTTT
CDR3 protein: CASRPLRQGSGTEAFF
V gene: TRBV28
D gene: TRBD1
clone size: .
J gene: TRBJ1-1

CDR3 DNA: TGTGCCAGTAGTATCAGCCGATATTTAGGGGATTCACCCCTCCACTTT
CDR3 protein: CASSISRYLGDSPLHF
V gene: TRBV19
D gene: .
clone size: .
J gene: TRBJ1-6

CDR3 DNA: TGTGCCAGCAGCCAGGGAGCCCAGAACACCGGGGAGCTGTTTTTT
CDR3 protein: CASSQGAQNTGELFF
V gene: TRBV3-1/TRBV3-2
D gene: .
clone size: .
J gene: TRBJ2-2

CDR3 DNA: TGTGCCAGCAGCAAAGGCGAGGGGGCGACTAATGAAAAACTGTTTTTT
CDR3 protein: CASSKGEGATNEKLFF
V gene: TRBV21-1
D gene: .
clone size: .
J gene: TRBJ1-4

CDR3 DNA: TGTGCCAGCAGTTACGGCGTCAGGGGTCGCTCACCCCTCCACTTT
CDR3 protein: CASSYGVRGRSPLHF
V gene: TRBV6-6
D gene: .
clone size: .
J gene: TRBJ1-6

CDR3 DNA: TGTGCCAGCAGCTTAGGGGGGGGAAGCAATCAGCCCCAGCATTTT
CDR3 protein: CASSLGGGSNQPQHF
V gene: TRBV7-2
D gene: .
clone size: .
J gene: TRBJ1-5

CDR3 DNA: TGTGCCAGCTCACGGGACATGCAGGGACGAGGGAACACTGAAGCTTTCTTT
CDR3 protein: CASSRDMQGRGNTEAFF
V gene: TRBV18
D gene: .
clone size: .
J gene: TRBJ1-1

CDR3 DNA: TGTGCCAGCAGCTTGTGGGGTGGGAACACTGAAGCTTTCTTT
CDR3 protein: CASSLWGGNTEAFF
V gene: TRBV7-3
D gene: .
clone size: .
J gene: TRBJ1-1

CDR3 DNA: TGCAGTGGAGGCCGGGATCAGCCCCAGCATTTT
CDR3 protein: CSGGRDQPQHF
V gene: TRBV20-1
D gene: .
clone size: few
J gene: TRBJ1-5

CDR3 DNA: TGCGCCAGCAGCTTGGAGCCAGGGAACTCTGGGGCCAACGTCCTGACTTTC
CDR3 protein: CASSLEPGNSGANVLTF
V gene: TRBV5-1
D gene: .
clone size: .
J gene: TRBJ2-6

CDR3 DNA: TGCGCCAGCAGCTTGGCACTAGCGAACAATGAGCAGTTCTTC
CDR3 protein: CASSLALANNEQFF
V gene: TRBV5-1
D gene: TRBD2
clone size: .
J gene: TRBJ2-1

CDR3 DNA: TGTGCCATCACCCCGGACATTTCGCGGCCTTTCTTT
CDR3 protein: CAITPDISRPFF
V gene: TRBV10-3
D gene: .
clone size: .
J gene: TRBJ1-1

CDR3 DNA: TGCGCCAGCAGCCACCGGACTAGCACCCACAATGAGCAGTTCTTC
CDR3 protein: CASSHRTSTHNEQFF
V gene: TRBV4-1
D gene: TRBD2
clone size: .
J gene: TRBJ2-1

CDR3 DNA: TGTGCCAGCACCCCGGATGGGAGGGAGGACTATGGCTACACCTTC
CDR3 protein: CASTPDGREDYGYTF
V gene: TRBV5-5
D gene: .
clone size: .
J gene: TRBJ1-2

CDR3 DNA: TGTGCCAGCAGTAACAGGGGTAACACCGGGGAGCTGTTTTTT
CDR3 protein: CASSNRGNTGELFF
V gene: TRBV6-6
D gene: TRBD1
clone size: once
J gene: TRBJ2-2

CDR3 DNA: TGCGCCAGCAGTCTCGACAGGGCTGAAGCTTTCTTT
CDR3 protein: CASSLDRAEAFF
V gene: TRBV10-1
D gene: TRBD1
clone size: .
J gene: TRBJ1-1

CDR3 DNA: TGTGCCAGCAACTATGGGGGAAGGGGCACCGGGGAGCTGTTTTTT
CDR3 protein: CASNYGGRGTGELFF
V gene: TRBV7-9
D gene: .
clone size: .
J gene: TRBJ2-2

CDR3 DNA: TGTGCCAGCAGTTTAGGTCAGCCCCAGCATTTT
CDR3 protein: CASSLGQPQHF
V gene: TRBV12-3/TRBV12-4
D gene: .
clone size: .
J gene: TRBJ1-5

CDR3 DNA: TGTGCCAGCAGTTGGCAACAGGGTTATAATGAAAAACTGTTTTTT
CDR3 protein: CASSWQQGYNEKLFF
V gene: TRBV27
D gene: .
clone size: .
J gene: TRBJ1-4

CDR3 DNA: TGTGCCAGCTCACCAGACGACTCCTATAATTCACCCCTCCACTTT
CDR3 protein: CASSPDDSYNSPLHF
V gene: TRBV18
D gene: .
clone size: .
J gene: TRBJ1-6

CDR3 DNA: TGTGCCAGCAGTTGGGGCTCTCCGGGGGATGAGCAGTTCTTC
CDR3 protein: CASSWGSPGDEQFF
V gene: TRBV6-5
D gene: .
clone size: .
J gene: TRBJ2-1

CDR3 DNA: TGTGCCAGCCGGGCCCCTAGCAATCAGCCCCAGCATTTT
CDR3 protein: CASRAPSNQPQHF
V gene: TRBV28
D gene: .
clone size: few
J gene: TRBJ1-5

CDR3 DNA: TGTGCCACCAGTGCTCCGGGACAGGCGGGCGCCTACGAGCAGTACTTC
CDR3 protein: CATSAPGQAGAYEQYF
V gene: TRBV24-1
D gene: TRBD1
clone size: .
J gene: TRBJ2-7

CDR3 DNA: TGCGCCAGCAGCTTGGCCATGGCAGGGAGGGATGGCTACACCTTC
CDR3 protein: CASSLAMAGRDGYTF
V gene: TRBV5-1
D gene: .
clone size: .
J gene: TRBJ1-2

CDR3 DNA: TGTGCCAGCAGTTACTCTTCGGGCTCCTACGAGCAGTACTTC
CDR3 protein: CASSYSSGSYEQYF
V gene: TRBV6-5
D gene: .
clone size: once
J gene: TRBJ2-7